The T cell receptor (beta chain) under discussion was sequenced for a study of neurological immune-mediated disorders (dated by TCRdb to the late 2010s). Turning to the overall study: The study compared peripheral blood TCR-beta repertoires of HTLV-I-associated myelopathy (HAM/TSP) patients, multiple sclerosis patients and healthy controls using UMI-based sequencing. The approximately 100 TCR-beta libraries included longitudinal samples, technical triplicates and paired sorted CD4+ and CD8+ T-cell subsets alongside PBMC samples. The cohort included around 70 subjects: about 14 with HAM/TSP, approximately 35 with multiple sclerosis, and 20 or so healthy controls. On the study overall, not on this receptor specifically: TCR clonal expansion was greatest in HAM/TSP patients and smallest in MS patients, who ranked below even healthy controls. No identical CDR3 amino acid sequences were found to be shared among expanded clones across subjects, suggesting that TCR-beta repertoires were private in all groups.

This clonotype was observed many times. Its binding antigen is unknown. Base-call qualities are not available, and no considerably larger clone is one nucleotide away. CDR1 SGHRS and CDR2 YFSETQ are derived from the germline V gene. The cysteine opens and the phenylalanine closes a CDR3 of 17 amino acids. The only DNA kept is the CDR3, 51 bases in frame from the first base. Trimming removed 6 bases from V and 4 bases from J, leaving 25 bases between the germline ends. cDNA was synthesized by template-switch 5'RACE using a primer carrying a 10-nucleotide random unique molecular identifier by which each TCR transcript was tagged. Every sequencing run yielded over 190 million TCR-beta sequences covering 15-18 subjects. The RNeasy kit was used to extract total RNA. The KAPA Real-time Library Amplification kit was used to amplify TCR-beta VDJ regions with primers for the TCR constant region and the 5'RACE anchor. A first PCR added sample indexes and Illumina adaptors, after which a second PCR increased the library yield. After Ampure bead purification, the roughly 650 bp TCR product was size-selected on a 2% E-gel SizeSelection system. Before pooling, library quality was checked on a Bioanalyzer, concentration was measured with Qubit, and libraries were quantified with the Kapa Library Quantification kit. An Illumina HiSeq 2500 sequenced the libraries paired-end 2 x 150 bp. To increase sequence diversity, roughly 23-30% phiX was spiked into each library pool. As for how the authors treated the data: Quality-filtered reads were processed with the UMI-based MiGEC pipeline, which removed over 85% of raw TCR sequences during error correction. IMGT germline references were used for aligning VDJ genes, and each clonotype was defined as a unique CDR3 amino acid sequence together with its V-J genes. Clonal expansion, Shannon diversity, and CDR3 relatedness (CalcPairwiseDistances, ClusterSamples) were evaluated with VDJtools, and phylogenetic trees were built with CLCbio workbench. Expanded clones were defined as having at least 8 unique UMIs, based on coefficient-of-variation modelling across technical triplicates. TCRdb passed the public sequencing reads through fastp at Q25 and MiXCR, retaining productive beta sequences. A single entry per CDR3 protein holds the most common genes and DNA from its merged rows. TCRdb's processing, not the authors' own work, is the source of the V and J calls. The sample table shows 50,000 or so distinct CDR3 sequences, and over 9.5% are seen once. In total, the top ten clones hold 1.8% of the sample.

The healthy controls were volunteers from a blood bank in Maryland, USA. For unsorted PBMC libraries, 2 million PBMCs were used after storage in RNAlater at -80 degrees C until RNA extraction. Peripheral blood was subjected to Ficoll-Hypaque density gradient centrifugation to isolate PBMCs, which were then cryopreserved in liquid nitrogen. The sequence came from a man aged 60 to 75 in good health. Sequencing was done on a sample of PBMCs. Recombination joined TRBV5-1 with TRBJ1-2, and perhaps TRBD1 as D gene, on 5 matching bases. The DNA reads TGCGCCAGCACGCCGGGGGGTAGTGTCTTTGAAGGCTATGGCTACACCTTC. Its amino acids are CASTPGGSVFEGYGYTF.